This T cell receptor beta chain is from a study of cytomegalovirus exposure and HLA in healthy donors (dated 2017 in TCRdb). Regarding the study in general: In an earlier analysis of 587 of the donors, 276 Gb of sequence data and approximately 120 million unique TCR beta sequences from roughly 190 million T cells were reported. An early release covering some 640 HLA-typed donors comprised approximately 300 gigabases of sequencing data and 85 million or so unique TCR sequences. The genetic ancestry cluster associated with self-reported Caucasian donors included 81% of the roughly 390 genotyped donors. The study aimed to test whether signatures of past pathogen exposure could be identified by cataloging public T cell receptors. The T cell repertoires of 700 or so subjects were profiled by immunosequencing and related to cytomegalovirus serostatus. Besides the first cohort of roughly 660 subjects, a separate validation cohort made up of 120 or so different subjects was used. To predict cytomegalovirus infection status, the study combined high-throughput TCR immunosequencing, statistical association of individual TCRs with disease status, and machine learning. To study patterns of TCR occurrence, a later analysis re-analyzed previously published TCR beta repertoires from 650 to 750 donors and added high-resolution HLA genotyping. The later analysis used no new phenotypic data to find candidate immune exposures, relying instead on TCR beta sequences and their occurrence across donors. An earlier analysis of more than 450 of the donors used high-throughput TCR beta sequencing to judge whether each TCR beta V gene segment behaved as functional or pseudogenic. Donor age, sex, ethnicity and CMV serostatus were compiled together with the repertoire data. Genome-wide SNP genotypes for about 55% of the roughly 670 donors were used in a later genetic analysis, which treated that subset as a discovery cohort. All discovery cohort repertoires had been generated using a single sequencing platform. HLA typing covered class I and class II loci at four-digit resolution. Typing coverage differed by locus: A, B, C, DRB1 and DQB1 were typed in roughly 620-630 donors, DQA1 in 500 to 550, DPA1 in approximately 610, and DPB1 in 472. Because of strong linkage in the cohort, a handful of DR-DQ haplotypes were treated as single units for association and clustering. On average, approximately 250,000 unique TCR beta nucleotide sequences were sequenced per donor among a few hundred genotyped donors of the cohort, with roughly 18% of those sequences being non-productive. Study-level results and caveats: This cohort had only TCR beta chains sequenced, and the lack of alpha or paired-chain data limited which features could be detected. The authors suggested that the approach could potentially be generalized to other disease states and immunological phenotypes. In vitro tests confirmed that a few of the cytomegalovirus-associated TCR beta chains recognize cytomegalovirus antigens. An association between a missense DCLRE1C variant and V-gene and J-gene trimming of TCR beta chains was found in a later genetic analysis and replicated in an independent cohort. Compared with equally common non-associated chains, HLA-associated TCR beta chains in a later analysis were more clonally expanded and had lower generation probabilities. In a later analysis, several top co-occurrence clusters were reported to appear linked to parvovirus B19, influenza, CMV and Epstein-Barr virus. In an earlier analysis of under 600 of the donors, most TCR beta V segments were observed in productive rearrangements about 90% or about 30% of the time, broadly matching IMGT annotations. A cluster of highly shared sequence variants was judged likely to represent a technical artifact of the sequencing pipeline. In a later analysis, most CMV-associated TCR beta chains were found to appear HLA-restricted, with HLA associations seemingly driven largely by CMV exposure. A later genetic analysis reported fewer N-insertions in productive TCRs among donors in an Asian-associated ancestry cluster than the 666-donor mean. Most TCR sequences were observed very rarely across donors, whereas some public TCRs were present in many individuals. A later analysis found that TCR association rates varied across HLA loci, with DRB1 alleles showing the most associated TCRs and HLA-C alleles the fewest. In the study, 150 to 200 TCR beta chains were listed as associated with cytomegalovirus. Because HLA typing was unavailable for some donors at each locus, only the typed subset was used in association tests. The only immune exposure information available for the cohort was CMV serostatus. Correlated functional status among segregating V segments might reflect linkage disequilibrium, but an unknown experimental factor could not be ruled out. A further reported finding was that TCR beta sequences accurately predicted the HLA-A and HLA-B alleles for most subjects in the first cohort. Because counts were too low, about 18 rarely observed V segments, including chromosome 9 orphons, were excluded from the earlier analysis of about 500 of the donors. Specific HLA alleles were associated with over 15,000 TCR beta sequences at a false discovery rate of 0.05 in a later analysis. Cytomegalovirus status was reported to be diagnosed by the classifier with high specificity and sensitivity in both the original and validation cohorts. Some IMGT-functional V segments, including TRBV6-2 and TRBV6-3, could not be distinguished by the 87-base-pair reads and were therefore excluded. Sequencing depth was assumed to be roughly uniform across donors in the presence/absence analyses, though that assumption may not hold. When HLA alleles, especially DR and DQ, strongly co-occurred, TCR associations were difficult to assign to individual alleles.

The cohort consisted of fewer than 700 healthy bone marrow donors. Cohort members were all nominally healthy when sampled, although unrecorded immune exposures were likely present. The donor was CMV seronegative and was included in the group of several hundred seronegative cohort members. A peripheral blood sample was provided by each donor, and peripheral blood mononuclear cells were used for TCR beta sequencing. Genomic DNA was extracted from the blood cell samples with the Qiagen DNeasy Blood Extraction Kit. The CDR3 goes from the cysteine to the phenylalanine over 14 residues. The CDR3 DNA has 42 bases and is translated from base 1. The germline V gene supplies CDR1 SGHTA and CDR2 FQGTGA. A distance of 9 bases separates the germline ends of V and J, which lose 4 bases and 0 bases respectively. This clone is a singleton in its sample. Its antigen is not yet known. No much larger clonotype is one base removed from it; base qualities were not supplied.

Receptor libraries were prepared by the immunoSEQ multiplex PCR assay. A mixture of 60 forward primers for TCR Vbeta segments and 13 reverse primers for TCR Jbeta segments was used in the multiplex PCR. The CDR3 region of rearranged TCR beta genes was amplified from genomic DNA with a multiplex PCR assay. On the Illumina HiSeq System, the amplified TCR beta libraries were sequenced as 87-base-pair reads. The paper's processing steps were these. In a later analysis, 77 million or so unique TCR beta chains were counted across the 650 to 750 repertoires, and roughly 11 million of these chains were shared by at least two donors. A nearest-neighbor algorithm error-corrected the raw reads and collapsed the reads into unique sequences, merging closely related sequences to remove PCR and sequencing errors. V, D and J gene segments were assigned by aligning CDR3 sequences to IMGT reference sequences. For a sequence to be retained, a match of at least six nucleotides to both a V gene segment and a J gene segment was required. Rearrangements were classified as productive when the CDR3 lacked stop codons and remained in frame with V and J, and all other rearrangements were classified as non-productive. CDR3 was defined by IMGT convention, running from the second conserved V-encoded cysteine to the conserved J-encoded phenylalanine. The earlier analysis of about 500 of the donors excluded sequences that lacked an unambiguous match to a single V gene segment. An earlier analysis of a few hundred of the donors classified V segments as functional when productive rearrangements were above 56.7% and as segregating when the standard deviation between donors was above 5%. To diagnose cytomegalovirus status from the catalog of TCR beta chain sequences, a statistical classification framework was built. V and J gene assignment, in a later analysis, came from comparing TCR nucleotide sequences with IMGT/GENE-DB human TR gene sequences. The TCRdist pipeline was used in a later analysis to assign CDR3 sequences and most-parsimonious VDJ recombination scenarios. In a later analysis, each TCR beta chain was defined by its CDR3 amino acid sequence together with its V-gene family, and reads without a unique V-gene family were excluded. In a later analysis, 500 to 700 highly shared, low-generation-probability nucleotide sequences were removed to address suspected cross-contamination and a sequencing artifact. In a later analysis, a clonal expansion index was calculated for each public chain from normalized within-repertoire ranks of inferred template counts. In a later analysis, generation probabilities were computed with a VDJ recombination model fitted to out-of-frame rearrangements, and the resulting probabilities were checked against IGoR. A later analysis scored TCR-TCR, TCR-HLA and TCR-CMV co-occurrence with hypergeometric tests, applying a repertoire-size bias correction to TCR pairs. A later analysis estimated false discovery rates by permuting HLA or CMV assignments 20 times. A later analysis grouped co-occurring TCRs with DBSCAN, adding TCRdist sequence similarity when clustering within HLA-allele-positive subsets. Co-occurrence clustering excluded repertoires with fewer than 30,000 or more than 120,000 public chains, plus five with anomalous nucleotide sharing. In TCRdb, the immuneACCESS table is reduced to in-frame sequences with V and J assigned. These tables do not hold every clone; where another copy was compared, an unresolved V gene accounts for under half, and the others remain unexplained. V, J and clone size derive from that table, while D and trimming were established from the DNA sequence. In this sample the table shows some 65,000 clones, 65% to 70% of which occur a single time. Approximately 10% of the sample goes to the ten largest clones.

The TCR was taken from a woman under 40 in good health and CMV-seronegative. Sequencing was performed on PBMCs. Recombination connected TRBV7-3 to TRBJ1-1; TRBD1 could be the D gene, as 5 bases match. The CDR3 has the sequence CASSSDILNTEAFF. The DNA sequence is TGTGCCAGCAGCTCGGACATCCTGAACACTGAAGCTTTCTTT.